Listed here are 12 T cell receptor beta chains from one sample, sequenced in a study of shared clonotypes between healthy human individuals. TCRdb keeps only in-frame clones here, not all; method: immunoSEQ multiplex PCR. Of some 1,100,000 clones listed, around three quarters are singletons. The sample comprised memory CD4+ T cells from PBMCs. Subset described: CD45RA-negative fraction. All receptors derive from a man younger than 30 in good health. Some clones in this sample may be carry-over from other donors' samples.

Remarks on this clone: Distinct nucleotide sequences in the sample also encode this CDR3. The chain carries TRBV18 and TRBJ1-1; tentatively, D is TRBD1 (6 bases). CDR3 size: 13 residues. Trimming pared 5 bases from V and 0 bases from J, leaving 7 bases between. Germline V gene lookup returns CDR1 KGHSH and CDR2 LQKENI. The CDR3 region is CASSRTVNTEAFF. The CDR3 DNA follows: TGTGCCAGCTCAAGGACAGTGAACACTGAAGCTTTCTTT.

The chain's CDR3 is CASMTNNEQFF. The CDR3 region has the DNA TGTGCCAGCATGACTAACAATGAGCAGTTCTTC. This sequence joins TRBV6-5 and TRBJ2-1; perhaps TRBD2 as D (5 bases). V was pared by 7 bases and J by 5 bases, with 6 bases between. The germline CDR1 and CDR2 sequences are MNHEY and SVGAGI. The CDR3 is 11 amino acids.

The J gene is TRBJ1-1, the V gene TRBV7-2, with 8 bases lining up with TRBD1. The CDR3 is 14 amino acids. The V segment lost 4 bases and the J segment 11 bases; nucleotides outside the gene matches: 12. CDR1 is SGHTA, CDR2 FQGNSA, per germline. CDR3 nucleotides: TGTGCCAGCAGCTCTTTAGACAGGGGAACTGTGGCTTTCTTT. Translating gives CASSSLDRGTVAFF.

Details on this clone: This may be a read error: a much more frequent sequence differs by one nucleotide. Other DNA sequences from this sample encode an identical CDR3 as well. This CDR3 reads CASSLDDQPQHF. The CDR3 DNA sequence: TGTGCCAGCAGCTTAGACGATCAGCCCCAGCATTTT. The chain joins TRBV7-9 to TRBJ1-5; D gene ambiguous. Deletions cut 1 base from V and 5 bases from J, with 3 bases between. There are 12 residues in the CDR3. From germline, CDR1 is SEHNR and CDR2 FQNEAQ (reference sequence).

V usage is TRBV28 and J usage is TRBJ2-7, with D maybe TRBD1 (6 bases). Germline V CDR1 and CDR2: MDHEN, SYDVKM. The CDR3 covers 14 residues. Between the trimmed V and J ends, which lost 7 bases and 2 bases, there was a span of 15 bases. The CDR3 DNA follows: TGTGCCAGCAACCGAGGGGGTTCCCCCTACGAGCAGTACTTC. Its protein is CASNRGGSPYEQYF.

This chain joins TRBV21-1 and TRBJ2-7; TRBD2 reflects the table's D call only, with no check against the DNA. TRBV21-1 is described as a pseudogene. The CDR3 runs 14 residues. The CDR3 loop reads CASSNVSGAYEQYF. The CDR3 DNA sequence: TGTGCCAGCAGCAACGTCTCCGGGGCCTACGAGCAGTACTTC.

The chain combines TRBV7-3 with TRBJ1-2; 8 bases match TRBD1. With V trimmed by 5 bases and J by 3 bases, 2 bases remained unmatched. The CDR3 runs 13 residues. The V gene's germline CDR1 is SGHTA and CDR2 FQGTGA. In DNA form, the CDR3 reads TGTGCCAGCAGCCCGACAGGGGACTATGGCTACACCTTC. Translation: CASSPTGDYGYTF.

V and J are TRBV11-3 and TRBJ2-7; D is unresolved. The CDR3 sequence is 13 residues long. Germline V gene lookup returns CDR1 SGHNT and CDR2 YENEEA. V was shortened by 0 bases and J by 2 bases, with 5 bases between the two germline ends. The CDR3 loop is CASSLDGTYEQYF. The CDR3 DNA reads as TGTGCCAGCAGCTTAGATGGGACCTACGAGCAGTACTTC.

In this sample, this clone turned up a few times. This chain connects TRBV5-1 to TRBJ1-1; 7 bases fit TRBD1. The length of the CDR3 is 13 residues. V was pared by 4 bases and J by 5 bases, with 5 bases of the junction left unmatched. Germline lookup yields CDR1 SGHRS and CDR2 YFSETQ. The CDR3 bases are TGCGCCAGCAGCGAGACAGGGTTGACTGAAGCTTTCTTT. Its translation is CASSETGLTEAFF.

This clone was counted once. The V call is TRBV19, the J call TRBJ2-6; no clear D gene. The CDR3 consists of 17 residues. In germline, CDR1 is LNHDA, CDR2 SQIVND (reference sequence). Trimming took 5 bases from V and 1 from J, leaving 15 bases between them. CDR3 DNA sequence: TGTGCCAGTAGTCCCCAAGAAGGGTTTTCTGGGGCCAACGTCCTGACTTTC. This encodes CASSPQEGFSGANVLTF. Variable domain in full (rest from reference TRBV19 and TRBJ2-6): DGGITQSPKYLFRKEGQNVTLSCEQNLNHDAMYWYRQDPGQGLRLIYYSQIVNDFQKGDIAEGYSVSREKKESFPLTVTSAQKNPTAFYLCASSPQEGFSGANVLTFGAGSRLTVL.

V is TRBV4-2 and J is TRBJ1-5; D is uncertain. CDR3 length equals 14 residues. CDR1 is LGHNA and CDR2 is YNFKEQ in the germline V gene. Trimming took 3 bases from V and 3 from J, leaving 9 bases between them. The CDR3 coding sequence is TGTGCCAGCAGCCATAACGGGAACAATCAGCCCCAGCATTTT. It yields the protein CASSHNGNNQPQHF.

The V call is TRBV6-5, the J call TRBJ1-2; D is undetermined. V gave up 2 bases and J gave up 0 bases, with 10 bases separating them. The CDR3 covers 15 residues. Per germline, CDR1 MNHEY and CDR2 SVGAGI. CDR3 loop: CASSYGGNSNYGYTF. The CDR3 DNA sequence: TGTGCCAGCAGTTACGGTGGGAACTCTAACTATGGCTACACCTTC.